This TCR beta chain was captured by sequencing in a study of blood T cell repertoires in COVID-19. About the research overall: Samples came from the United States, Italy and Spain, spanning acute and convalescent COVID-19.

Germline V CDR1 and CDR2: SGHAT, FQNNGV. This CDR3 region has 17 residues. The trim removed 5 bases at V and 2 bases at J, leaving 11 bases unmatched. This clone occurred once. The repertoire was sequenced with immunoSEQ multiplex PCR; TCRdb's copy has only in-frame clones and lacks some. The data contain over 150,000 clones, 88% of them seen just once; the ten biggest clones take up roughly a sixth. The sequenced sample was peripheral blood. The receptor was derived from a man between 50 and 59 years old with COVID-19, enrolled during active disease. The chain employs TRBV11-2 and TRBJ2-1; 8 bases fit TRBD2. CDR3 in amino acids: CASSPEGTRFTYNEQFF. The CDR3 DNA reads as TGTGCCAGCAGCCCAGAGGGGACTAGGTTCACCTACAATGAGCAGTTCTTC.